The 31 T cell receptor beta chains listed next were all sequenced from one sample in a study of regulatory T cells in long-lasting Graves disease. The time point denotes: newly diagnosed GD, antithyroid drugs for less than 3 months. Construction of the TCR library relied on RNA isolated from PBMCs. Arm-PCR of CDR3 regions and iRepertoire HTBI primers were the basis on which TCR beta libraries were built. Each CDR3 protein gets one entry after TCRdb re-called the multiplex PCR reads with MiXCR. In the table there are under 300,000 distinct CDR3 sequences, 18% of which are singletons. The material was peripheral blood mononuclear cells (PBMCs), obtained at new diagnosis, from a patient treated with antithyroid drugs. These receptors originate from a female donor with Graves disease.

This chain links TRBV10-3 with TRBJ2-5, with TRBD2 matching 9 bases. Germline V gives CDR1 ENHRY, CDR2 SYGVKD. J gave up 5 bases and V 6 bases, and 7 bases lay outside the gene matches. This CDR3 spans 14 amino acids. The CDR3 bases are TGTGCCATCAGGTCGGCTAGCGGGGTGGAGACCCAGTACTTC. This translates into CAIRSASGVETQYF.

This clonotype appeared a few times. The chain carries TRBV12-3 or TRBV12-4 and TRBJ2-7; 10 nucleotides align to TRBD1. This CDR3 has 14 residues. After removal of 8 bases from V and 3 bases from J, the junction contained 7 bases not matched to a gene. The CDR3 nucleotides read TGTGCCAGCCGACCGACAGGGGGCCTCTACGAGCAGTACTTC. This sequence encodes CASRPTGGLYEQYF.

Points on this clonotype: This likely came from a read error, as a far larger clone is one base away. The chain uses TRBV2 and TRBJ2-7, with 7 bases identical to TRBD2. Germline CDR1 SNHLY, CDR2 FYNNEI. Trimming at V came to 4 bases and at J to 7 bases, leaving 4 bases not matched to a gene. The CDR3 is 12 amino acids. The CDR3 sequence: CASSAGGNEQYF. CDR3 DNA: TGTGCCAGCAGTGCGGGAGGAAATGAGCAGTACTTC.

This clonotype was seen many times. The chain uses TRBV28 and TRBJ1-3; no definite D call. The CDR3 consists of 13 residues. The germline V gene encodes CDR1 MDHEN and CDR2 SYDVKM. V lost 6 bases and J lost 0, with 6 bases in between. CDR3 loop: CASRASSGNTIYF. DNA for the CDR3: TGTGCCAGCAGGGCCAGCTCTGGAAACACCATATATTTT.

The V call is TRBV12-3 or TRBV12-4, the J call TRBJ2-1; the match to TRBD1 covers 10 bases. V dropped 3 bases and J dropped 6; count of bases not matched to a gene: 11. This CDR3 region has 17 residues. CDR3 residues: CASSFGNTGTGANEQFF. The DNA of the CDR3 is TGTGCCAGCAGTTTTGGAAATACCGGGACAGGGGCCAATGAGCAGTTCTTC.

Concerning this clonotype: A far bigger clonotype differs at one base, so this is likely a read error. The chain has TRBV11-2 and TRBJ2-7; 14 bases align to TRBD2. There are 18 residues in the CDR3. The V segment lost 8 bases and the J segment 7 bases; nucleotides outside the gene matches: 19. Germline CDR1 and CDR2: SGHAT and FQNNGV. The CDR3 region is CASHRTSGRIRSYNEQYF. CDR3 in DNA: TGTGCCAGCCACCGGACTAGCGGGAGGATAAGGTCCTACAATGAGCAGTACTTC. Drawing the rest from reference TRBV11-2 and TRBJ2-7, the complete variable domain is EAGVAQSPRYKIIEKRQSVAFWCNPISGHATLYWYQQILGQGPKLLIQFQNNGVVDDSQLPKDRFSAERLKGVDSTLKIQPAKLEDSAVYLCASHRTSGRIRSYNEQYFGPGTRLTVT.

This rearrangement joins TRBV19 to TRBJ1-2; no definite D call. CDR3 length equals 14 residues. The germline V gene encodes CDR1 LNHDA and CDR2 SQIVND (reference sequence). Trimming pared 0 bases from V and 10 bases from J, leaving 15 bases between. This chain's CDR3 is CASSIDLFRGTYTF. DNA for the CDR3: TGTGCCAGTAGTATAGATCTATTTCGGGGAACCTACACCTTC.

This clonotype was picked up many times. The chain joins TRBV18 to TRBJ2-5; D remains ambiguous. The J call may be faulty, since TRBJ2-1 better matches the DNA end. Germline V gives CDR1 KGHSH, CDR2 LQKENI. The CDR3 has 13 residues. In nucleotides, the CDR3 is TGTGCCAGCTCACCATCAATGGACAATGAGCAGTTCTTC. Residues: CASSPSMDNEQFF.

This clonotype was recorded many times. The chain uses TRBV11-2 and TRBJ2-5; maybe TRBD1 (6 bases). There are 18 residues in the CDR3. Germline CDR1 is SGHAT and CDR2 is FQNNGV. V was cut by 3 bases and J by 5 bases, with 25 bases left in between. The CDR3 region has the DNA TGTGCCAGCAGCTTCGGGAATTTCGGCAGGGGAGCCCGGGAGACCCAGTACTTC. Amino acid sequence: CASSFGNFGRGARETQYF.

This clonotype was recorded many times. V gene TRBV20-1 combines with J gene TRBJ2-7; D possibly uses TRBD1 or TRBD2 (5 bases each). The CDR3 is made up of 11 amino acids. V dropped 5 bases and J dropped 6 bases, with 11 bases sitting between them. The germline V gene has CDR1 DFQATT and CDR2 SNEGSKA (reference sequence). CDR3 in DNA: TGCAGTGCTCGGACTGGGGGCGAGCAGTACTTC. Protein: CSARTGGEQYF.

This clonotype was detected ten times or more. This sequence joins TRBV24-1 and TRBJ2-1; 11 nucleotides agree with TRBD2. The length of the CDR3 is 15 residues. CDR1 and CDR2 from the germline V gene are KGHDR and SFDVKD. Trimming at V came to 3 bases and at J to 7 bases, leaving 4 bases not matched to a gene. Here the CDR3 DNA reads TGTGCCACCAGTGATCGAGGGACTAGCGGTAATGAGCAGTTCTTC. Its protein is CATSDRGTSGNEQFF.

In this sample, this clonotype turned up many times. J is TRBJ2-2 and V is TRBV11-3; 13 bases line up with TRBD2. The CDR3 runs to 19 residues. CDR1 is SGHNT and CDR2 is YENEEA in the germline V gene. V shed 5 bases and J 3 bases; nucleotides not matched to a gene: 12. The CDR3 region has the DNA TGTGCCAGCAGCAACGCCCCGGGACTAGCGGGGTTGTACACCGGGGAGCTGTTTTTT. Translated: CASSNAPGLAGLYTGELFF.

The rearrangement uses TRBV7-2 and TRBJ1-3, with D unclear. The CDR3 covers 14 residues. CDR1 and CDR2 (germline): SGHTA, FQGNSA. Trimming stripped 0 bases from V and 3 bases from J, with 6 bases between. Here the CDR3 reads CASSLAVFGNTIYF. DNA of the CDR3: TGTGCCAGCAGCTTAGCAGTCTTTGGAAACACCATATATTTT.

A note on this clonotype: This may be a read error, as it is one base from a much larger clone. Because it lacks the conserved phenylalanine or tryptophan at the end, this CDR3 is likely a read error. The CDR3 nucleotides read TGTGCCAGCAGCCACGCCGGGACAGACACAGATACGCAGTATCTT. Translating it yields CASSHAGTDTDTQYL. The J gene is TRBJ2-3, the V gene TRBV7-9; 7 bases are shared with TRBD1. Per germline, CDR1 SEHNR and CDR2 FQNEAQ (reference sequence). The CDR3 loop spans 15 amino acids. The V and J ends lost 5 bases and 2 bases, in that order; junction bases with no gene match: 7.

The table lists this clonotype with many counts. The chain combines TRBV20-1 with TRBJ2-7; D is unresolved. Germline V gene sequence: CDR1 DFQATT, CDR2 SNEGSKA (reference sequence). This CDR3 comprises 12 residues. V lost 2 bases and J 2 bases, leaving 7 bases between the germline ends. The CDR3 sequence is CSARSGPYEQYF. In nucleotides, the CDR3 is TGCAGTGCTAGATCCGGACCCTACGAGCAGTACTTC.

The chain joins TRBV4-1 to TRBJ1-2; 7 bases align to TRBD1. CDR1 MGHRA and CDR2 YSYEKL come from the germline V gene. The CDR3 has 14 amino acids. Unmatched junction bases numbered 3, after V lost 3 bases and J lost 2 bases. CDR3 nucleotides: TGCGCCAGCAGCCATGAACAGGGGAACTATGGCTACACCTTC. It translates to CASSHEQGNYGYTF.

This clonotype was observed at least ten times. J is TRBJ1-5 and V is TRBV6-2 or TRBV6-3; D not resolved. V was pared by 6 bases and J by 1 base, with 4 bases between. Germline CDR1 reads MNHEY; CDR2 reads SVGEGT. This CDR3 is built from 12 residues. The CDR3 here is CASRGSNQPQHF. CDR3 coding DNA: TGTGCCAGCAGGGGCAGCAATCAGCCCCAGCATTTT.

This clonotype was picked up many times. This rearrangement joins TRBV2 to TRBJ1-3; TRBD1 matches at 7 bases. Germline V lookup: CDR1 SNHLY, CDR2 FYNNEI. V shed 6 bases and J 4 bases; nucleotides not matched to a gene: 12. The CDR3 runs 16 residues. The CDR3 DNA follows: TGTGCCAGCAGCGGACAAAGGACAGGATCGGGAAACACCATATATTTT. Its protein is CASSGQRTGSGNTIYF. Based on the CDR3 plus reference TRBV2 and TRBJ1-3, the full variable domain is EPEVTQTPSHQVTQMGQEVILRCVPISNHLYFYWYRQILGQKVEFLVSFYNNEISEKSEIFDDQFSVERPDGSNFTLKIRSTKLEDSAMYFCASSGQRTGSGNTIYFGEGSWLTVV.

The rearrangement joins TRBV5-1 to TRBJ1-4, with no clear D. Germline V gene lookup returns CDR1 SGHRS and CDR2 YFSETQ. The CDR3 totals 14 residues. Trimming took 2 bases from V and 6 from J, leaving 11 bases between them. The CDR3 DNA reads as TGCGCCAGCAGCTTAGGAGGAGCGGATGAAAAACTGTTTTTT. Its protein is CASSLGGADEKLFF.

This clonotype occurred many times. This rearrangement joins TRBV20-1 to TRBJ2-4; possibly TRBD1 for D (6 bases). CDR3 length: 15 amino acids. CDR1 is DFQATT, CDR2 SNEGSKA, per germline (reference sequence). Between the trimmed V and J ends, which lost 5 bases and 1 base, there was a span of 15 bases. CDR3 protein: CSAWDMFDAKNIQYF. CDR3 bases: TGCAGTGCTTGGGACATGTTTGATGCCAAAAACATTCAGTACTTC.

In its sample, this clonotype was seen many times. This chain joins TRBV12-3 or TRBV12-4 and TRBJ2-4; tentative D call: TRBD2 (7 bases). Trimming pared 7 bases from V and 8 bases from J, leaving 18 bases between. This CDR3 region has 14 residues. The CDR3 coding sequence is TGTGCCAGCACCCTTAAGGGGGGGAGCGACATTCAGTACTTC. Translated, it gives CASTLKGGSDIQYF.

This clonotype was found many times. The chain recombines TRBV30 with TRBJ1-1, with D unresolved. Deletions cut 2 bases from V and 7 bases from J, with 11 bases between. From germline, CDR1 is GTSNPN and CDR2 SVGIG (reference sequence). CDR3 length: 12 residues. The CDR3 DNA reads as TGTGCCTGGAGTCGTCCCGGGATTGAAGCTTTCTTT. Translation gives CAWSRPGIEAFF.

This clonotype was detected a few times. A much more abundant neighbour one base away suggests this may be a read error. The chain has TRBV2 and TRBJ2-1; D is possibly TRBD2 (5 bases). The germline CDR1 and CDR2 sequences are SNHLY and FYNNEI. V was trimmed by 7 bases and J by 1 base, leaving 11 bases between them. The CDR3 runs 14 residues. The CDR3 reads CASKDFGSYNEQFF. The CDR3 DNA is TGTGCCAGCAAGGACTTCGGGTCCTACAATGAGCAGTTCTTC. Looking up the rest from reference TRBV2 and TRBJ2-1 gives the full variable domain: EPEVTQTPSHQVTQMGQEVILRCVPISNHLYFYWYRQILGQKVEFLVSFYNNEISEKSEIFDDQFSVERPDGSNFTLKIRSTKLEDSAMYFCASKDFGSYNEQFFGPGTRLTVL.

This clonotype was seen ten or more times. This chain links TRBV20-1 with TRBJ2-1; D is ambiguous. CDR3 length equals 14 residues. Germline V gene data show CDR1 as DFQATT and CDR2 as SNEGSKA (reference sequence). Trimming removed 4 bases at V and 6 bases at J, with 16 bases between. CDR3 DNA sequence: TGCAGTGCTATCATCCCGAACGGGCGCAATGAGCAGTTCTTC. It is translated as CSAIIPNGRNEQFF.

There are a few counts of this clonotype. V usage is TRBV2 and J usage is TRBJ2-3; 14 bases are a match to TRBD2. With the DNA end fitting TRBJ2-5 better, the J assignment may be wrong. The germline V gene encodes CDR1 SNHLY and CDR2 FYNNEI. The CDR3 extends over 15 amino acids. CDR3 nucleotide sequence: TGTGCCAGCAGTAAGACTAGCGGGAGGGCGGGGACCCAGTACTTC. This encodes CASSKTSGRAGTQYF.

This clonotype was seen ten or more times. V gene TRBV7-2 combines with J gene TRBJ1-4; D perhaps matches TRBD1 (5 bases). Trimming cost V 1 base and J 8 bases, with 11 bases left between them. The germline gives CDR1 SGHTA, CDR2 FQGNSA. The CDR3 loop spans 14 amino acids. The CDR3 loop is CASSLGGRREKLFF. DNA of the CDR3: TGTGCCAGCAGCTTAGGGGGCCGGCGGGAAAAACTGTTTTTT.

In its sample, this clonotype was seen a few times. V usage is TRBV18 and J usage is TRBJ2-3; D is unclear. Trimming took off 2 bases at V and 5 bases at J, with 8 bases between the two ends. The CDR3 consists of 13 residues. From germline, CDR1 is KGHSH and CDR2 LQKENI. In nucleotides, the CDR3 is TGTGCCAGCTCACCAGGAGCTGGAGATACGCAGTATTTT. Its protein is CASSPGAGDTQYF.

This clonotype has a count of ten or more. V gene TRBV18 combines with J gene TRBJ2-5, with D perhaps given as TRBD1 or TRBD2 (5 bases each). The germline V gene encodes CDR1 KGHSH and CDR2 LQKENI. This CDR3 comprises 13 residues. The V gene lost 1 base and the J gene lost 4 bases, with 7 bases spanning the gap. The CDR3 DNA reads TGTGCCAGCTCACCACAGGGGAGAGAGACCCAGTACTTC. This sequence encodes CASSPQGRETQYF.

This clonotype was detected many times. The J gene is TRBJ2-5, the V gene TRBV7-2; D is undetermined. V dropped 0 bases and J dropped 3 bases, with 5 bases sitting between them. Germline CDR1 SGHTA, CDR2 FQGNSA. The CDR3 runs to 13 residues. The CDR3 sequence: CASSLAQEETQYF. The CDR3 DNA is TGTGCCAGCAGCTTAGCTCAGGAAGAGACCCAGTACTTC.

Many counts were recorded for this clonotype. The chain employs TRBV7-9 and TRBJ2-1; D not certain. V was cut by 3 bases and J by 2 bases, with 8 bases left in between. Germline CDR1 reads SEHNR; CDR2 reads FQNEAQ (reference sequence). The CDR3 has 14 residues. CDR3 nucleotide sequence: TGTGCCAGCAGCTTGTTCGGAACCTACAATGAGCAGTTCTTC. Protein product: CASSLFGTYNEQFF.

This clonotype was observed at least ten times. This chain connects TRBV11-3 to TRBJ2-1; D is unresolved. V lost 3 bases and J lost 12, with 15 bases in between. Germline values: CDR1 SGHNT, CDR2 YENEEA. This CDR3 region has 13 residues. CDR3 sequence (DNA): TGTGCCAGCAGCTTCAACTGGGCAACGGGGCAGTTCTTC. This codes for CASSFNWATGQFF. The full variable domain, completed using reference TRBV11-3 and TRBJ2-1, is EAGVVQSPRYKIIEKKQPVAFWCNPISGHNTLYWYLQNLGQGPELLIRYENEEAVDDSQLPKDRFSAERLKGVDSTLKIQPAELGDSAVYLCASSFNWATGQFFGPGTRLTVL.